Listed below are T cell receptor beta chains from one sample, sequenced in a study of blood T cell repertoires in COVID-19. The repertoire was sequenced with immunoSEQ multiplex PCR; TCRdb's copy has only in-frame clones and lacks some. This table has about 83,000 clones, 86% appearing once. The source material was peripheral blood. Receptor source: an elderly woman in a cohort sampled during active or convalescent COVID-19. The CDR3 runs from the conserved cysteine through the conserved F or W. D genes are given only for firm matches.

CDR3nt: TGTGCCAGCAGCCTCCGGGACAATTACTATGGCTACACCTTC
CDR3aa: CASSLRDNYYGYTF
j_gene: TRBJ1-2
v_gene: TRBV3-1/TRBV3-2
d_gene: NA

CDR3nt: TGTGCCAGCAGTGGGGAACTAGCGGGCCCAGATACGCAGTATTTT
CDR3aa: CASSGELAGPDTQYF
j_gene: TRBJ2-3
v_gene: TRBV28
d_gene: TRBD2

CDR3nt: TGCAGCGTGACCGGGACTAGCCCCCGGTATGGCTACACCTTC
CDR3aa: CSVTGTSPRYGYTF
j_gene: TRBJ1-2
v_gene: TRBV29-1
d_gene: NA

CDR3nt: TGTGCCAGCTCACCACCAAGCGGGACCTACAATGAGCAGTTCTTC
CDR3aa: CASSPPSGTYNEQFF
j_gene: TRBJ2-1
v_gene: TRBV18
d_gene: TRBD2

CDR3nt: TGTGCCAGCAGGGCCGGAGGGGTGGGAAACACCATATATTTT
CDR3aa: CASRAGGVGNTIYF
j_gene: TRBJ1-3
v_gene: TRBV2
d_gene: NA

CDR3nt: TGCGCCAGCAGCACACAGGGGGGCTCTGGGGCCAACGTCCTGACTTTC
CDR3aa: CASSTQGGSGANVLTF
j_gene: TRBJ2-6
v_gene: TRBV5-1
d_gene: TRBD1

CDR3nt: TGCGCCAGCAGCGGGGGACAGGGGGCATTTGAGTCTTTCTTT
CDR3aa: CASSGGQGAFESFF
j_gene: TRBJ1-1
v_gene: TRBV5-1
d_gene: TRBD1

CDR3nt: TGCAGCCAAAAGCGGGGAGAGACCCAGTACTTC
CDR3aa: CSQKRGETQYF
j_gene: TRBJ2-5
v_gene: TRBV20-1
d_gene: TRBD2

CDR3nt: TGTGCCAGCAGACCCGGGACTAGCGTTCAAGAGACCCAGTACTTC
CDR3aa: CASRPGTSVQETQYF
j_gene: TRBJ2-5
v_gene: TRBV7-2
d_gene: TRBD2

CDR3nt: TGTGCCAGCAGCTTAGATGGGACTAGCGGGAGAAGCTCCTACAATGAGCAGTTCTTC
CDR3aa: CASSLDGTSGRSSYNEQFF
j_gene: TRBJ2-1
v_gene: TRBV11-2
d_gene: TRBD2

CDR3nt: TGTGCCACCAGGGCGGGCGGAGCTAGCACAGATACGCAGTATTTT
CDR3aa: CATRAGGASTDTQYF
j_gene: TRBJ2-3
v_gene: TRBV24-1
d_gene: NA

CDR3nt: TGTGCCACCAGTGGACAAGGGGCGGGGTTAGGTGGCTACACCTTC
CDR3aa: CATSGQGAGLGGYTF
j_gene: TRBJ1-2
v_gene: TRBV24-1
d_gene: NA

CDR3nt: TGTGCCACCAGTGCATACAGGGCCGGCGAGCAGTACTTC
CDR3aa: CATSAYRAGEQYF
j_gene: TRBJ2-7
v_gene: TRBV24-1
d_gene: NA

CDR3nt: TGTGCCAGCAGCGACCGGGGGACTAGCGGAGTTTTCGTCTCCTACAATGAGCAGTTCTTC
CDR3aa: CASSDRGTSGVFVSYNEQFF
j_gene: TRBJ2-1
v_gene: TRBV14
d_gene: TRBD2

CDR3nt: TGTGCCAGCAGCCTCACAGGTGCTTCACCCCTCCACTTT
CDR3aa: CASSLTGASPLHF
j_gene: TRBJ1-6
v_gene: TRBV9
d_gene: NA

CDR3nt: TGCAGTGCTAGTTTGGGACAGGGGGCGTCTGGCTACACCTTC
CDR3aa: CSASLGQGASGYTF
j_gene: TRBJ1-2
v_gene: TRBV20-1
d_gene: TRBD1

CDR3nt: TGTGCCAGCAGCTTAATGGGGGGACTTAATTCACCCCTCCACTTT
CDR3aa: CASSLMGGLNSPLHF
j_gene: TRBJ1-6
v_gene: TRBV7-3
d_gene: NA

CDR3nt: TGTGCCAGCAGCCTAGCGGGGGGAGAGACCCAGTACTTC
CDR3aa: CASSLAGGETQYF
j_gene: TRBJ2-5
v_gene: TRBV7-9
d_gene: TRBD2

CDR3nt: TGTGCCAGCAGTCCACAGGGAGAGGGGGAGCAGTACTTC
CDR3aa: CASSPQGEGEQYF
j_gene: TRBJ2-7
v_gene: TRBV27
d_gene: NA

CDR3nt: TGCGCCAGCAGCCAAGTTCGCCTAGTGAAATACAATGAGCAGTTCTTC
CDR3aa: CASSQVRLVKYNEQFF
j_gene: TRBJ2-1
v_gene: TRBV4-1
d_gene: NA

CDR3nt: TGTGCCAGCCGCAGGGTAAGATACGAGCAGTACTTC
CDR3aa: CASRRVRYEQYF
j_gene: TRBJ2-7
v_gene: TRBV5-5
d_gene: NA

CDR3nt: TGTGCCAGCAGTTTTTCGCTGACAGGGGTGGGTTCACCCCTCCACTTT
CDR3aa: CASSFSLTGVGSPLHF
j_gene: TRBJ1-6
v_gene: TRBV28
d_gene: TRBD1